This entry features one T cell receptor beta chain sequence. This entry comes from a study of CD8+ T cells in alopecia areata. Regarding treatment: oral pan-JAK inhibitor, 5-10 mg twice daily. The CDR3 sequence is 16 residues long. The germline gives CDR1 LGHNA, CDR2 YSLEER. V shed 0 bases and J shed 3 bases, with 14 bases lying between them. After isolation, RNA underwent reverse transcription to generate cDNA as the sequencing template. Sequenced by immunoSEQ multiplex PCR; TCRdb stores in-frame clones only, minus some. The sample consists of a few hundred thousand clones, 43% of them appearing once.

The origin of this receptor is a human donor with alopecia areata. The material sequenced was CD4+ T cells sorted from blood, taken at approximately week 36, from a patient treated with tofacitinib. V is TRBV4-3 and J is TRBJ2-5, with D uncertain. In nucleotides, the CDR3 is TGCGCCAGCAGCCAAGAAGGGTACAGTGCGGAAGAGACCCAGTACTTC. Translation gives CASSQEGYSAEETQYF.